The 18 T cell receptor beta chains below were found in one sample sequenced in a study of OX40 agonist ivuxolimab in advanced cancers. Data came from immunoSEQ multiplex PCR; TCRdb stores just in-frame clones and leaves some out. The data show roughly 62,000 clones, around 90% seen once. The source was CD4+ or CD8+ T cells sorted from blood, collected in a trial of the OX40 agonist ivuxolimab. Receptors were obtained from an adult with an advanced solid tumor such as melanoma, head and neck, liver or kidney cancer.

The chain carries TRBV7-9 and TRBJ2-1; 7 nucleotides match TRBD2. The V gene's germline CDR1 is SEHNR and CDR2 FQNEAQ (reference sequence). This CDR3 contains 15 residues. The J segment lost 3 bases and the V segment lost 1 base, leaving 3 bases of the junction unmatched. CDR3 loop: CASSLEPGGYNEQFF. CDR3 in DNA: TGTGCCAGCAGCTTAGAACCGGGAGGCTACAATGAGCAGTTCTTC.

The chain uses TRBV5-1 and TRBJ2-5, with D uncertain. Germline lookup yields CDR1 SGHRS and CDR2 YFSETQ. V was cut by 2 bases and J by 5 bases, with 7 bases left in between. This CDR3 spans 12 amino acids. CDR3 sequence: CASSFLGETQYF. CDR3 sequence (DNA): TGCGCCAGCAGCTTTCTAGGGGAGACCCAGTACTTC. The entire variable domain, with the rest obtained from reference TRBV5-1 and TRBJ2-5, is as follows: KAGVTQTPRYLIKTRGQQVTLSCSPISGHRSVSWYQQTPGQGLQFLFEYFSETQRNKGNFPGRFSGRQFSNSRSEMNVSTLELGDSALYLCASSFLGETQYFGPGTRLLVL.

V gene TRBV7-9 combines with J gene TRBJ2-2, with TRBD2 identical over 10 bases. With 7 bases clipped from V and 5 bases from J, the junction kept 13 bases outside the gene matches. The V gene's germline CDR1 is SEHNR and CDR2 FQNEAQ (reference sequence). CDR3 length: 17 residues. In nucleotides, the CDR3 is TGTGCCAGCACCCCCCGGCTAGCGGGAGAAAGGACCGGGGAGCTGTTTTTT. Translation: CASTPRLAGERTGELFF.

The V and J genes are TRBV4-1 and TRBJ2-7, with unresolved D. V lost 0 bases and J 4 bases, leaving 13 bases between the germline ends. Germline V CDR1 and CDR2: MGHRA, YSYEKL. The CDR3 loop spans 15 amino acids. This CDR3 is CASSQEGSPLYEQYF. The CDR3 DNA is TGCGCCAGCAGCCAAGAAGGGTCCCCCCTATACGAGCAGTACTTC.

This chain links TRBV28 with TRBJ2-1; the D is unclear. The germline V gene has CDR1 MDHEN and CDR2 SYDVKM. The CDR3 extends over 14 amino acids. Trimming cost V 2 bases and J 3 bases, with 8 bases left between them. CDR3 protein: CASSLPTYYNEQFF. The CDR3 DNA sequence: TGTGCCAGCAGTTTACCCACCTACTACAATGAGCAGTTCTTC.

V and J are TRBV14 and TRBJ2-1; weak D call: TRBD2 (5 bases). The CDR3 totals 13 residues. Germline V gene lookup returns CDR1 SGHDN and CDR2 FVKESK. Trimming removed 1 base at V and 13 bases at J, with 14 bases between. The DNA for the CDR3 is TGTGCCAGCAGCCAAGGGGGAGTACTAAACCAGTTCTTC. It is translated as CASSQGGVLNQFF.

In its sample, this clone was seen a few times. This chain joins TRBV2 and TRBJ1-5; D uncertain. V shed 0 bases and J shed 3 bases, with 6 bases lying between them. The CDR3 has 14 amino acids. Germline V lookup: CDR1 SNHLY, CDR2 FYNNEI. This chain's CDR3 is CASSEAQTNQPQHF. For the CDR3, the DNA is TGTGCCAGCAGTGAAGCACAGACCAATCAGCCCCAGCATTTT.

J is TRBJ1-1 and V is TRBV7-2; D is perhaps TRBD1 (6 bases). Per the germline V gene, CDR1 is SGHTA and CDR2 is FQGNSA. V dropped 3 bases and J dropped 11 bases, with 16 bases sitting between them. CDR3 length: 13 amino acids. CDR3 DNA: TGTGCCAGCAGCTTGGCCGCAGGGGCGGACGCTTTCTTT. The encoded protein is CASSLAAGADAFF.

The genes are TRBV28 and TRBJ2-1, with TRBD2 identical over 14 bases. CDR3 size: 19 residues. Trimming took 2 bases from V and 3 from J; bases not matched to a gene: 9. Germline CDR1 MDHEN, CDR2 SYDVKM. The CDR3 reads CASSLIPRLAGGNYNEQFF. CDR3 nucleotides: TGTGCCAGCAGTTTAATCCCTCGACTAGCGGGAGGGAACTACAATGAGCAGTTCTTC.

The rearrangement joins TRBV28 to TRBJ2-3; 8 bases are shared with TRBD1. This CDR3 is built from 15 residues. J lost 4 bases, V lost 2 bases, and 5 bases had no gene match. Germline CDR1 and CDR2: MDHEN and SYDVKM. CDR3 nucleotides: TGTGCCAGCAGTTTAGTGGACAGGGCGGCAGATACGCAGTATTTT. Translated: CASSLVDRAADTQYF.

The rearrangement uses TRBV4-3 and TRBJ2-1; D is possibly TRBD1 or TRBD2 (5 bases each). V lost 4 bases and J 9 bases, leaving 16 bases between the germline ends. The CDR3 length is 14 residues. Germline-derived CDR1 and CDR2 are LGHNA and YSLEER. The chain's CDR3 is CASSRGPGAGEQFF. In DNA form, the CDR3 reads TGCGCCAGCAGCCGAGGCCCCGGGGCTGGTGAGCAGTTCTTC.

V usage is TRBV19 and J usage is TRBJ2-6, with D tentatively TRBD2 (6 bases). Germline loops: CDR1 LNHDA, CDR2 SQIVND (reference sequence). There are 15 residues in the CDR3. V was clipped by 2 bases and J by 2 bases, with 7 bases between them. CDR3 DNA: TGTGCCAGTAGTATATTAGCGGCTGGGGCCAACGTCCTGACTTTC. Translation: CASSILAAGANVLTF.

The J gene is TRBJ2-5, the V gene TRBV5-6; no reliable D call. CDR1 and CDR2 (germline): SGHDT, YYEEEE. This CDR3 spans 11 amino acids. The V end lost 0 bases, the J end lost 6 bases, and 3 bases lay between the germline ends. The CDR3 coding sequence is TGTGCCAGCAGCTTGGGACAGACCCAGTACTTC. Residues: CASSLGQTQYF.

This sequence joins TRBV28 and TRBJ2-1, with TRBD1 as a possible D gene (5 bases). The V end lost 8 bases, the J end lost 0 bases, and 11 bases lay between the germline ends. The length of the CDR3 is 14 residues. The germline gives CDR1 MDHEN, CDR2 SYDVKM. DNA of the CDR3: TGTGCCAGCCGATGGCAGGGCTCCTACAATGAGCAGTTCTTC. Protein sequence: CASRWQGSYNEQFF.

The V call is TRBV28, the J call TRBJ2-3, with 15 bases fitting TRBD2. This CDR3 has 18 residues. The V gene end was trimmed by 4 bases and the J gene end by 2 bases; junction bases not matched to a gene: 7. Germline loops: CDR1 MDHEN, CDR2 SYDVKM. CDR3 protein: CASSSWTSGRATTDTQYF. Here the CDR3 DNA reads TGTGCCAGCAGTTCCTGGACTAGCGGGAGGGCAACCACAGATACGCAGTATTTT.

V usage is TRBV14 and J usage is TRBJ2-7, with TRBD2 matching 8 bases. CDR1 is SGHDN, CDR2 FVKESK, per germline. The CDR3 consists of 20 residues. V was pared by 4 bases and J by 2 bases, with 22 bases of the junction left unmatched. The CDR3 is CASSPGGAVSGAGVPYEQYF. CDR3 in DNA: TGTGCCAGCAGCCCCGGGGGGGCCGTTTCTGGAGCGGGAGTCCCCTACGAGCAGTACTTC. The whole variable domain, filled in from reference TRBV14 and TRBJ2-7, reads EAGVTQFPSHSVIEKGQTVTLRCDPISGHDNLYWYRRVMGKEIKFLLHFVKESKQDESGMPNNRFLAERTGGTYSTLKVQPAELEDSGVYFCASSPGGAVSGAGVPYEQYFGPGTRLTVT.

The J gene is TRBJ2-7, the V gene TRBV7-2, with D hard to call. Germline CDR1 is SGHTA and CDR2 is FQGNSA. Trimming stripped 5 bases from V and 3 bases from J, with 11 bases between. The CDR3 sequence is 13 residues long. CDR3 sequence reads: CASSPMAVYEQYF. The CDR3 DNA reads as TGTGCCAGCAGCCCCATGGCGGTCTACGAGCAGTACTTC.

This clone came up once. CDR3 residues: CASSPERSYEQYF. Here the CDR3 DNA reads TGCGCCAGCAGCCCGGAGAGGTCCTACGAGCAGTACTTC. V and J are TRBV5-1 and TRBJ2-7, with D hard to call. Germline CDR1 SGHRS, CDR2 YFSETQ. The CDR3 spans 13 residues. Trimming shortened V by 4 bases and J by 1 base, and 9 bases separated the two germline ends.